This T cell receptor beta chain was found in a study of Tregs in tolerant kidney transplant recipients. Findings and caveats of the study: Biological reproducibility was not directly addressed, but technical replication error appeared minimal.

V dropped 6 bases and J dropped 7 bases, with 9 bases sitting between them. The CDR3 is made up of 12 amino acids. Germline CDR1 is SNHLY and CDR2 is FYNNEI. The data were produced by immunoSEQ multiplex PCR, yet TCRdb's version contains in-frame clones alone and is incomplete. The sample records some 240,000 clones, roughly four fifths being singletons. Remarks on this clone: As yet, its antigen is unknown.

This receptor was taken from a human donor in good health. The sequenced material came from CD4+ T cells from blood. The chain links TRBV2 to TRBJ1-4; D is unresolved. The CDR3 coding sequence is TGTGCCAGCAGGGTGGCGTCTGAAAAACTGTTTTTT. Protein product: CASRVASEKLFF. The variable domain in full, completed from reference TRBV2 and TRBJ1-4, reads EPEVTQTPSHQVTQMGQEVILRCVPISNHLYFYWYRQILGQKVEFLVSFYNNEISEKSEIFDDQFSVERPDGSNFTLKIRSTKLEDSAMYFCASRVASEKLFFGSGTQLSVL.